This T cell receptor (beta chain) was observed in a study of blood T cell repertoires in COVID-19. Unmatched junction bases numbered 8, after V lost 2 bases and J lost 7 bases. Germline V gives CDR1 MGHRA, CDR2 YSYEKL. The CDR3 is 15 residues long. Sequencing was performed with immunoSEQ multiplex PCR; in TCRdb, only in-frame clones are kept and a portion is missing. The table has roughly 230,000 clones, approximately 91% seen once. This TCR was recovered from a human donor in a cohort sampled during active COVID-19. This sequence joins TRBV4-1 and TRBJ2-1, with 7 bases aligning to TRBD2. Specimen: peripheral blood. CDR3 in DNA: TGCGCCAGCAGCCAAACAGAACGGGGAGGGAATGAGCAGTTCTTC. Its protein product is CASSQTERGGNEQFF.